The rows below give T cell receptor beta chains drawn from one sample of a study of blood T cell repertoires in COVID-19. Produced via immunoSEQ multiplex PCR; TCRdb's table is partial and in-frame only. The table records around 260,000 clones, approximately 86% of them present only once. The sequenced sample consisted of peripheral blood. Receptors originate from a man between 18 and 35 years old with active or convalescent COVID-19. Both conserved end residues are part of each CDR3. A D gene is named only where the DNA matches it firmly. Rows may omit the clone size; those that give it use once, few, many or a size class.

size	V	J	D	CDR3	DNA
-	TRBV19	TRBJ1-1	-	CTAREKRNTEAFF	TGCACTGCACGGGAGAAGAGGAACACTGAAGCTTTCTTT
-	TRBV4-1	TRBJ2-7	TRBD2	CASSQEEDSGSLNEQYF	TGCGCCAGCAGCCAAGAAGAGGATAGCGGGAGTCTCAACGAGCAGTACTTC
-	TRBV12-3/TRBV12-4	TRBJ2-1	-	CASSPERLEQFF	TGTGCCAGCAGCCCTGAGCGGTTGGAGCAGTTCTTC
-	TRBV30	TRBJ2-1	TRBD1	CAWRTGGYEQFF	TGTGCCTGGCGGACAGGGGGCTACGAGCAGTTCTTC
-	TRBV6-5	TRBJ2-7	TRBD1	CASSVARGSSYEQYF	TGTGCCAGCAGCGTTGCCAGGGGGAGCTCCTACGAGCAGTACTTC
-	TRBV7-8	TRBJ2-3	-	CASSYPGTTYTDTQYF	TGTGCCAGCAGCTACCCCGGGACAACGTACACAGATACGCAGTATTTT
-	TRBV24-1	TRBJ2-1	-	CATSDSWQGPVNEQFF	TGTGCCACCAGTGATTCGTGGCAGGGCCCGGTCAATGAGCAGTTCTTC
-	TRBV6-5	TRBJ2-3	-	CASSYSPRYTDTQYF	TGTGCCAGCAGTTACTCCCCGAGGTACACAGATACGCAGTATTTT
-	TRBV3-1/TRBV3-2	TRBJ1-5	-	CASSQWGQDQPQHF	TGTGCCAGCAGCCAATGGGGCCAGGATCAGCCCCAGCATTTT
-	TRBV7-8	TRBJ2-1	TRBD2	CASRAREDNEQFF	TGTGCCAGTAGGGCCCGGGAGGACAATGAGCAGTTCTTC
-	TRBV15	TRBJ1-4	TRBD1	CATSLGQGSNEKLFF	TGTGCCACCAGCCTTGGACAGGGGTCGAATGAAAAACTGTTTTTT
once	TRBV4-2	TRBJ2-1	-	CASSPLGESNEQFF	TGTGCCAGCAGCCCGCTCGGGGAGAGCAATGAGCAGTTCTTC
-	TRBV6-5	TRBJ2-7	TRBD2	CASSYSGEGGYEQYF	TGTGCCAGCAGTTACTCTGGGGAGGGAGGGTACGAGCAGTACTTC
-	TRBV11-2	TRBJ2-5	-	CASSSFLGAETQYF	TGTGCCAGCAGCTCCTTCCTGGGGGCCGAGACCCAGTACTTC
-	TRBV6-1	TRBJ2-5	TRBD2	CASSAGLAGPRETQYF	TGTGCCAGCAGTGCGGGACTAGCGGGGCCCCGGGAGACCCAGTACTTC
-	TRBV7-2	TRBJ1-4	TRBD1	CASSYGGTGYEKLFF	TGTGCCAGCAGCTACGGGGGGACAGGGTACGAAAAACTGTTTTTT
-	TRBV6-5	TRBJ2-7	-	CASSYRRESYEQYF	TGTGCCAGCAGTTACAGACGGGAGTCCTACGAGCAGTACTTC
many	TRBV3-1/TRBV3-2	TRBJ2-7	TRBD1	CASSPPGQGGSFYEQYF	TGTGCCAGCAGCCCTCCGGGACAGGGTGGGTCTTTCTACGAGCAGTACTTC
-	TRBV12-3/TRBV12-4	TRBJ2-3	-	CASSFSPYTQYF	TGTGCCAGCAGCTTCTCCCCCTATACGCAGTATTTT
-	TRBV6-6	TRBJ2-1	-	CASRPIDSAGEFF	TGTGCCAGCAGACCGATAGATTCCGCCGGGGAGTTCTTC
once	TRBV19	TRBJ1-2	TRBD1	CASRDGTGSYGYTF	TGTGCCAGTAGGGATGGGACAGGGTCGTATGGCTACACCTTC
-	TRBV4-3	TRBJ2-3	-	CASSQDPASGQYF	TGCGCCAGCAGCCAAGATCCTGCTAGTGGGCAGTATTTT
-	TRBV19	TRBJ2-3	-	CASRQALLDTQYF	TGTGCCAGTAGACAAGCGTTATTGGATACGCAGTATTTT
-	TRBV6-6	TRBJ2-7	TRBD1	CASSNLGQGSYEQYF	TGTGCCAGCAGCAACCTTGGACAGGGCTCCTACGAGCAGTACTTC
-	TRBV6-1	TRBJ1-3	-	CASSEREISGNTIYF	TGTGCCAGCAGTGAGCGGGAGATCTCTGGAAACACCATATATTTT
-	TRBV9	TRBJ2-3	TRBD1	CASSPRQGIDTQYF	TGTGCCAGCAGCCCTCGACAGGGTATAGATACGCAGTATTTT
-	TRBV7-6	TRBJ2-3	-	CASSPWSGSTDTQYF	TGTGCCAGCAGCCCCTGGAGCGGCAGCACAGATACGCAGTATTTT
-	TRBV5-6	TRBJ1-4	TRBD1	CASSLAGGLSEKLFF	TGTGCCAGCAGCTTGGCAGGGGGGCTGAGTGAAAAACTGTTTTTT
-	TRBV24-1	TRBJ1-1	TRBD1	CAIGGPRANEAFF	TGTGCCATAGGGGGCCCTAGGGCTAATGAAGCTTTCTTT
-	TRBV9	TRBJ2-2	-	CASQRDFNTGELFF	TGTGCCAGCCAACGGGATTTTAACACCGGGGAGCTGTTTTTT
few	TRBV3-1/TRBV3-2	TRBJ1-6	TRBD1	CASRRQGDSPLHF	TGTGCCAGCAGGCGACAGGGCGATTCACCCCTCCACTTT
-	TRBV2	TRBJ2-1	-	CASLPGSSYNEQFF	TGTGCCAGCCTCCCGGGGAGCTCCTACAATGAGCAGTTCTTC
-	TRBV5-1	TRBJ2-2	-	CASSLMTTANTGELFF	TGCGCCAGCAGCCTGATGACAACCGCGAACACCGGGGAGCTGTTTTTT